Listed below are T cell receptor beta chains from one sample, sequenced in a study of technical replicates of blood from several donors. Libraries were prepared by immunoSEQ multiplex PCR; TCRdb keeps only in-frame clonotypes and omits some of them. This sample carries tens of thousands of clones, approximately 95% of them seen once, and the ten largest clones take about 0.37%. Specimen: T cells isolated from PBMCs. The origin of the receptors is a human donor in good health. The CDR3 runs from the conserved cysteine through the conserved F or W.

v_call	j_call	cdr3_aa
TRBV5-1	TRBJ1-4	CASSQDSPNEKLFF
TRBV27	TRBJ2-2	CASSFRVTGELFF
TRBV6-4	TRBJ1-5	CASPMNQPQHF
TRBV18	TRBJ2-1	CASSQDSYNEQFF
TRBV6-1	TRBJ1-2	CASSEGWDRVLYGYTF
TRBV5-4	TRBJ1-4	CASSLSQANEKLFF
TRBV4-3	TRBJ2-3	CASSQAGGPQDTQYF
TRBV27	TRBJ2-1	CASSLLDGNYNEQFF
TRBV7-9	TRBJ1-2	CASSKSSGVDYGYTF
TRBV28	TRBJ2-1	CASSPTPGRREQFF
TRBV29-1	TRBJ1-3	CSVNGLGRFGNTIYF